This passage covers 25 T cell receptor beta chains from one sample sequenced in a study of regulatory T cells. Findings and caveats of the study: In CD3G-deficient patients, conventional CD4+ T cells were enriched for hydrophobic CDR3 residues at positions 6 and 7.

These receptors are not linked to any known antigen. The PCR used 52 TRBV and 13 TRBJ primers. Only in-frame clones appear in the TCRdb table, and some are missing; sequencing was by immunoSEQ multiplex PCR. The sample carries over 30,000 clones, about 94% recorded once. The sample was conventional CD4+ T cells sorted from blood. All receptors come from a child younger than 10 with CD3G deficiency.

The genes are TRBV5-1 and TRBJ2-1, with D perhaps given as TRBD1 or TRBD2 (5 bases each). V was cut by 3 bases and J by 5 bases, with 9 bases left in between. Germline CDR1 is SGHRS and CDR2 is YFSETQ. CDR3 length: 13 residues. CDR3 in DNA: TGCGCCAGCAGCTATCGAGGGGACAATGAGCAGTTCTTC. Its translation: CASSYRGDNEQFF.

The genes are TRBV6-1 and TRBJ2-7; the D gene is possibly TRBD2 (6 bases). V was pared by 2 bases and J by 7 bases, with 12 bases between. Germline values: CDR1 MNHNS, CDR2 SASEGT. The CDR3 runs 13 residues. CDR3 protein: CASSEYRGLEQYF. CDR3 in DNA: TGTGCCAGCAGTGAATATCGGGGGTTGGAGCAGTACTTC.

The chain links TRBV5-1 to TRBJ2-5; D unclear. The V gene's germline CDR1 is SGHRS and CDR2 YFSETQ. Trimming left V 5 bases short and J 2 bases short, with 10 bases between. The CDR3 totals 13 residues. As DNA, the CDR3 is TGCGCCAGCAGTCGTGGGCTGCAAGAGACCCAGTACTTC. Translation gives CASSRGLQETQYF.

The chain's CDR3 is CASTQGLATYEQYF. DNA for the CDR3: TGTGCCAGCACTCAAGGACTAGCAACCTACGAGCAGTACTTC. The chain joins TRBV21-1 to TRBJ2-7; the DNA was not used to check the table's D call, TRBD2. TRBV21-1 corresponds to a pseudogene. This CDR3 is built from 14 residues.

The V gene is TRBV7-8, the J gene TRBJ2-1, with D perhaps matching TRBD2 (5 bases). V was shortened by 5 bases and J by 9 bases, with 20 bases between the two germline ends. The germline CDR1 and CDR2 sequences are SGHVS and FQNEAQ. The CDR3 runs 15 residues. The CDR3 DNA sequence: TGTGCCAGCAGCCCAAAAAGGACTGCCGTCGGTGAGCAGTTCTTC. This encodes CASSPKRTAVGEQFF.

J is TRBJ2-7 and V is TRBV18; TRBD1 might be the D (6 bases). Trimming took 8 bases from V and 6 from J, leaving 14 bases between them. Germline loops: CDR1 KGHSH, CDR2 LQKENI. This CDR3 has 12 amino acids. The CDR3 loop is CASATGSGEQYF. The CDR3 bases are TGTGCCAGCGCGACAGGATCCGGCGAGCAGTACTTC.

The V gene is TRBV28, the J gene TRBJ2-5; D gene unclear. With the DNA end fitting TRBJ2-7 better, the J assignment may be wrong. From germline, CDR1 is MDHEN and CDR2 SYDVKM. The CDR3 consists of 13 residues. This chain's CDR3 is CASTPLGSYEQYF. The DNA for the CDR3 is TGTGCCAGCACCCCACTCGGATCCTACGAGCAGTACTTC.

The chain links TRBV19 to TRBJ1-4; D is perhaps TRBD1 (5 bases). In germline, CDR1 is LNHDA, CDR2 SQIVND (reference sequence). Trimming stripped 5 bases from V and 0 bases from J, with 7 bases between. CDR3 size: 14 residues. CDR3 residues: CASSVTATNEKLFF. CDR3 nucleotide sequence: TGTGCCAGTAGTGTGACAGCAACTAATGAAAAACTGTTTTTT.

The chain carries TRBV19 and TRBJ1-1, with D possibly TRBD1 on 6 matching bases. Germline-derived CDR1 and CDR2 are LNHDA and SQIVND (reference sequence). V was trimmed by 7 bases and J by 1 base, leaving 22 bases between them. The CDR3 runs to 17 residues. CDR3 sequence (DNA): TGTGCCAGTAAAGGGGGAGGATCAGCCGGTCGGAACACTGAAGCTTTCTTT. Protein sequence: CASKGGGSAGRNTEAFF.

J is TRBJ2-1 and V is TRBV6-1, with D possibly called TRBD1 or TRBD2 (5 bases each). The V gene lost 4 bases and the J gene lost 2 bases, with 12 bases spanning the gap. Germline V lookup: CDR1 MNHNS, CDR2 SASEGT. This CDR3 region has 15 residues. The DNA of the CDR3 is TGTGCCAGCAGTGGAACCGGGGCCCCCTACAATGAGCAGTTCTTC. Translating it yields CASSGTGAPYNEQFF.

This chain joins TRBV6-1 and TRBJ1-1; 8 nucleotides line up with TRBD1. The germline CDR1 and CDR2 sequences are MNHNS and SASEGT. V lost 4 bases and J lost 3; bases outside the gene matches: 4. The CDR3 contains 14 residues. The CDR3 loop reads CASSVRTGYTEAFF. The CDR3 coding sequence is TGTGCCAGCAGTGTGCGGACAGGGTACACTGAAGCTTTCTTT.

V is TRBV7-9 and J is TRBJ2-3; D gene uncertain. Trimming left V 5 bases short and J 6 bases short, with 6 bases between. Germline assignment: CDR1 SEHNR and CDR2 FQNEAQ (reference sequence). This CDR3 has 11 amino acids. This CDR3 is CASSSSDTQYF. The DNA for the CDR3 is TGTGCCAGCAGCAGTTCGGATACGCAGTATTTT.

This clone was picked up one time. J is TRBJ1-1 and V is TRBV4-1, with D uncertain. Trimming left V 6 bases short and J 0 bases short, with 17 bases between. CDR3 size: 16 residues. In germline, CDR1 is MGHRA, CDR2 YSYEKL. This chain's CDR3 is CASSHDRTGLNTEAFF. CDR3 in DNA: TGCGCCAGCAGTCATGACCGAACGGGCTTGAACACTGAAGCTTTCTTT.

CDR3 nucleotides: TGTGCCAGCAGTGGCCCAAGGGGGGCTGGGAGCGAGCAGTACTTC. Its protein product is CASSGPRGAGSEQYF. The chain carries TRBV28 and TRBJ2-7; D may be TRBD1 or TRBD2 (6 bases each). The germline V gene has CDR1 MDHEN and CDR2 SYDVKM. This CDR3 has 15 residues. V was pared by 5 bases and J by 6 bases, with 20 bases between. The entire variable domain, with the rest obtained from reference TRBV28 and TRBJ2-7, is as follows: DVKVTQSSRYLVKRTGEKVFLECVQDMDHENMFWYRQDPGLGLRLIYFSYDVKMKEKGDIPEGYSVSREKKERFSLILESASTNQTSMYLCASSGPRGAGSEQYFGPGTRLTVT.

This clone was picked up one time. The chain's CDR3 is CASSLGGRVQDTQYF. The CDR3 coding sequence is TGTGCCAGCAGCTTAGGTGGCAGGGTGCAGGATACGCAGTATTTT. The gene calls are TRBV7-9 and TRBJ2-3, with D possibly being TRBD1 (5 bases). Germline lookup yields CDR1 SEHNR and CDR2 FQNEAQ (reference sequence). Trimming removed 1 base from V and 6 bases from J, with 14 bases in between. The CDR3 runs to 15 residues.

V and J are TRBV10-3 and TRBJ2-1, with a possible D match to TRBD2 (6 bases). Between the trimmed V and J ends, which lost 4 bases and 14 bases, there was a span of 18 bases. Per the germline V gene, CDR1 is ENHRY and CDR2 is SYGVKD. The length of the CDR3 is 13 residues. As DNA, the CDR3 is TGTGCCATCAGTGGAGGGAGGAATGGAGGGGAGTTCTTC. Translating gives CAISGGRNGGEFF.

V is TRBV5-1 and J is TRBJ2-2; 9 bases align to TRBD2. The V segment lost 3 bases and the J segment 4 bases; nucleotides outside the gene matches: 4. In germline, CDR1 is SGHRS, CDR2 YFSETQ. The CDR3 length is 15 residues. Here the CDR3 DNA reads TGCGCCAGCAGCTGGGGACTAGCCTTCACCGGGGAGCTGTTTTTT. It is translated as CASSWGLAFTGELFF.

The rearrangement links TRBV28 to TRBJ2-1; TRBD1 aligns across 10 bases. The junction had 8 bases not matched to a gene; V was cut back by 6 bases and J by 6 bases. The CDR3 is made up of 15 amino acids. Per the germline V gene, CDR1 is MDHEN and CDR2 is SYDVKM. As DNA, the CDR3 is TGTGCCAGCAGCACGGGACAGGGGTACCTCAATGAGCAGTTCTTC. Residues: CASSTGQGYLNEQFF.

This chain uses TRBV28 with TRBJ1-3; no clear D. V lost 10 bases and J lost 0, with 10 bases in between. This CDR3 region has 13 residues. Germline V lookup: CDR1 MDHEN, CDR2 SYDVKM. The CDR3 sequence: CATLHRSGNTIYF. The CDR3 region has the DNA TGTGCCACCCTACACCGCTCTGGAAACACCATATATTTT.

The CDR3 DNA reads TGCGCCAGCAGTGAGGTTAGCGGGGCCACCCAGTATTTT. As protein: CASSEVSGATQYF. This chain links TRBV10-2 with TRBJ2-3, with TRBD2 identical over 8 bases. This CDR3 comprises 13 residues. From germline, CDR1 is WSHSY and CDR2 SAAADI. The V gene end was trimmed by 2 bases and the J gene end by 12 bases; junction bases not matched to a gene: 7.

The V call is TRBV10-3, the J call TRBJ2-2, with D possibly TRBD2 on 6 matching bases. Trimming removed 6 bases from V and 4 bases from J, with 12 bases in between. CDR3 size: 14 residues. Germline loops: CDR1 ENHRY, CDR2 SYGVKD. The CDR3 spells CAISKERATGELFF. CDR3 coding DNA: TGTGCCATCAGCAAAGAGCGGGCCACCGGGGAGCTGTTTTTT.

The chain employs TRBV5-1 and TRBJ2-3, with D tentatively TRBD2 (5 bases). This CDR3 is built from 14 residues. V was trimmed by 4 bases and J by 6 bases, leaving 15 bases between them. The germline V gene encodes CDR1 SGHRS and CDR2 YFSETQ. CDR3 bases: TGCGCCAGCAGCCCCGACCGGGAAGGGGATACGCAGTATTTT. This encodes CASSPDREGDTQYF.

The CDR3 DNA sequence: TGTGCCAGTAGTATCGGTGGCACCCCCCAAGGCTACACCTTC. Translating it yields CASSIGGTPQGYTF. The V call is TRBV19, the J call TRBJ1-2; D call uncertain. Germline V gene data show CDR1 as LNHDA and CDR2 as SQIVND (reference sequence). Trimming removed 3 bases at V and 8 bases at J, with 16 bases between. CDR3 size: 14 residues.

The CDR3 DNA reads as TGTGCCAGCAGTTCTCCCGCTTCCTACAATGAGCAGTTCTTC. It is translated as CASSSPASYNEQFF. This chain uses TRBV28 with TRBJ2-1; D is undetermined. The CDR3 is 14 amino acids. Germline lookup yields CDR1 MDHEN and CDR2 SYDVKM. V gave up 4 bases and J gave up 1 base, with 8 bases separating them.

J is TRBJ2-1 and V is TRBV18; 9 bases align to TRBD1. Germline V gives CDR1 KGHSH, CDR2 LQKENI. J was trimmed by 9 bases and V by 4 bases; bases with no gene match: 7. The CDR3 length is 14 residues. This CDR3 is CASSLMRQGGEQFF. Here the CDR3 DNA reads TGTGCCAGCTCACTGATGCGACAGGGGGGTGAGCAGTTCTTC.